These 9 T cell receptor beta chains share one sample of origin, sequenced in a study of beta chain features in type 1 diabetes. No antigen is known for these receptors. Every bit of the isolated RNA underwent reverse transcription, so sequencing read expressed TCRB transcripts. The method was immunoSEQ multiplex PCR; TCRdb's version includes in-frame clones alone and lacks a portion of them. This repertoire shows about 25,000 clones, about 71% found once; its top ten account for over 0.95%. Findings and limits, study-wide: Type 1 diabetes patients had TCRB CDR3s that were shorter (moderately but significantly so) in all four CD4+ subsets.

Sequenced sample: stem cell memory CD4+ T cells from blood. These receptors came from a woman aged 40-49 years with type 1 diabetes.

This sequence joins TRBV7-2 and TRBJ1-1, with unresolved D. This CDR3 has 17 residues. CDR1 is SGHTA, CDR2 FQGNSA, per germline. The germline V and J ends were trimmed by 1 base and 5 bases, with 20 bases remaining between them. This CDR3 reads CASSLGVGLALVTEAFF. The CDR3 DNA follows: TGTGCCAGCAGCTTAGGGGTCGGACTGGCTTTGGTGACTGAAGCTTTCTTT.

The chain employs TRBV28 and TRBJ2-7; TRBD1 agrees at 9 bases. Looked up from germline, CDR1 is MDHEN and CDR2 is SYDVKM. The CDR3 consists of 15 residues. V lost 3 bases, J lost 5 bases, and 8 bases stayed unmatched. CDR3 DNA sequence: TGTGCCAGCAGTTTGGGGGGGACAGGGAAACACGAGCAGTACTTC. Its protein product is CASSLGGTGKHEQYF.

The chain's CDR3 is CASSPVDNEAQYF. For the CDR3, the DNA is TGTGCCAGCTCACCGGTGGATAACGAGGCCCAGTACTTC. The V and J genes are TRBV18 and TRBJ2-5; D is unresolved. V shed 3 bases and J shed 9 bases, with 14 bases lying between them. The CDR3 contains 13 residues. Germline-derived CDR1 and CDR2 are KGHSH and LQKENI.

V usage is TRBV4-3 and J usage is TRBJ2-3, with 9 positions matching TRBD2. V gave up 2 bases and J gave up 1 base; unmatched junction bases: 16. CDR1 and CDR2 from the germline V gene are LGHNA and YSLEER. This CDR3 has 20 amino acids. CDR3 in DNA: TGCGCCAGCAGCCAACAAGGCCCGGGGGCGGGGGGGTCTGGCACAGATACGCAGTATTTT. This translates into CASSQQGPGAGGSGTDTQYF.

The chain employs TRBV7-9 and TRBJ2-4, with a tentative D call TRBD2 (6 bases). The CDR3 runs to 17 residues. Germline CDR1 is SEHNR and CDR2 is FQNEAQ (reference sequence). V was shortened by 2 bases and J by 1 base, with 15 bases between the two germline ends. The CDR3 spells CASSLQGGLEAKNIQYF. CDR3 DNA sequence: TGTGCCAGCAGCTTACAAGGAGGGTTAGAGGCCAAAAACATTCAGTACTTC.

The chain carries TRBV29-1 and TRBJ1-4; 8 nucleotides line up with TRBD1. Trimming took 4 bases from V and 6 from J; bases not matched to a gene: 7. The CDR3 covers 14 residues. CDR1 is SQVTM, CDR2 ANQGSEA, per germline. The DNA of the CDR3 is TGCAGCGTTGGTGAAGGGACAGGTTATGAAAAACTGTTTTTT. Amino acids: CSVGEGTGYEKLFF.

The genes are TRBV18 and TRBJ1-1, with TRBD1 matching over 11 bases. The CDR3 spans 16 residues. CDR1 is KGHSH, CDR2 LQKENI, per germline. The V and J ends lost 3 bases and 4 bases, in that order; junction bases with no gene match: 7. The CDR3 reads CASSPIGQGAITEAFF. In DNA, the CDR3 is TGTGCCAGCTCACCGATCGGACAGGGGGCCATCACTGAAGCTTTCTTT.

The gene calls are TRBV7-3 and TRBJ2-5; weak D call: TRBD2 (5 bases). This CDR3 has 13 residues. From germline, CDR1 is SGHTA and CDR2 FQGTGA. Trimming removed 1 base from V and 3 bases from J, with 6 bases in between. CDR3 sequence reads: CASSLMREETQYF. Here the CDR3 DNA reads TGTGCCAGCAGCTTAATGCGGGAAGAGACCCAGTACTTC.

The sample holds one count of this clone. This chain joins TRBV11-2 and TRBJ2-7, with TRBD1 as a possible D gene (6 bases). V was shortened by 5 bases and J by 2 bases, with 13 bases between the two germline ends. The CDR3 has 14 amino acids. Germline V gene data show CDR1 as SGHAT and CDR2 as FQNNGV. In DNA, the CDR3 is TGTGCCAGCAGCCCGTGGACAGAAACCTACGAGCAGTACTTC. Translating gives CASSPWTETYEQYF.